This passage covers 15 T cell receptor beta chains from one sample sequenced in a study of cytomegalovirus exposure and HLA in healthy donors. PCR primers comprised 60 Vbeta and 13 Jbeta primers. Only in-frame clones appear in the TCRdb table, and some are missing; sequencing was by immunoSEQ multiplex PCR. The sample has 76,000 or so clones, roughly 73% seen once. Sequences were obtained from PBMCs. The origin of the receptors is a middle-aged woman in good health and CMV-seropositive.

The chain carries TRBV7-9 and TRBJ1-2; 7 positions match TRBD1. The CDR3 has 14 residues. In germline, CDR1 is SEHNR, CDR2 FQNEAQ (reference sequence). The ends lost 6 bases at V and 4 bases at J; junction bases unmatched: 8. The CDR3 DNA follows: TGTGCCAGCAGGGCGACAGGGACAACCTATGGCTACACCTTC. Amino acids: CASRATGTTYGYTF.

This chain links TRBV4-3 with TRBJ1-1; D is unclear. V was shortened by 0 bases and J by 3 bases, with 5 bases between the two germline ends. Germline V gives CDR1 LGHNA, CDR2 YSLEER. The CDR3 spans 13 residues. CDR3 in amino acids: CASSQERDTEAFF. The CDR3 region has the DNA TGCGCCAGCAGCCAAGAGCGGGACACTGAAGCTTTCTTT.

CDR3 sequence reads: CASSPGGSGYEQYF. The CDR3 DNA sequence: TGTGCCAGCAGCCCAGGGGGAAGTGGCTACGAGCAGTACTTC. The chain combines TRBV9 with TRBJ2-7; 7 bases match TRBD1. This CDR3 comprises 14 residues. J gave up 3 bases and V 4 bases, and 7 bases lay outside the gene matches. Germline V gene sequence: CDR1 SGDLS, CDR2 YYNGEE. Based on the CDR3 plus reference TRBV9 and TRBJ2-7, the full variable domain is DSGVTQTPKHLITATGQRVTLRCSPRSGDLSVYWYQQSLDQGLQFLIQYYNGEERAKGNILERFSAQQFPDLHSELNLSSLELGDSALYFCASSPGGSGYEQYFGPGTRLTVT.

In regard to this clone: Its ends do not fully match the called genes, so a read error is possible. The chain uses TRBV7-9 and TRBJ1-2; D might be TRBD1 (5 bases). CDR1 SEHNR and CDR2 FQNEAQ come from the germline V gene (reference sequence). This CDR3 contains 15 residues. CDR3 nucleotides: TGTTCCAGCAGCCCGCAGGGAGGAATTAACTATGGCTACACCTTC. It yields the protein CSSSPQGGINYGYTF.

The chain joins TRBV9 to TRBJ2-5; 7 bases align to TRBD2. The germline V gene has CDR1 SGDLS and CDR2 YYNGEE. V was clipped by 0 bases and J by 2 bases; unmatched bases: 4. The CDR3 totals 15 residues. CDR3: CASSVAGDYQETQYF. The CDR3 DNA is TGTGCCAGCAGCGTAGCTGGGGACTATCAAGAGACCCAGTACTTC.

The chain links TRBV19 to TRBJ2-7, with 7 nucleotides matching TRBD2. Trimming removed 6 bases from V and 2 bases from J; junction bases left unmatched: 4. The CDR3 covers 13 residues. CDR1 and CDR2 from the germline V gene are LNHDA and SQIVND (reference sequence). The CDR3 coding sequence is TGTGCCAGTAGCGGTGGGGGGGCCTACGAGCAGTACTTC. Translation: CASSGGGAYEQYF.

This chain joins TRBV5-1 and TRBJ1-1, with no clear D. Germline V CDR1 and CDR2: SGHRS, YFSETQ. V lost 0 bases to trimming and J lost 1 base, with 7 bases between them. This CDR3 comprises 14 residues. CDR3 nucleotide sequence: TGCGCCAGCAGCTTGGACAGACCGAACACTGAAGCTTTCTTT. Its protein product is CASSLDRPNTEAFF.

The chain uses TRBV6-7 and TRBJ2-1; perhaps TRBD2 as D (5 bases). TRBV6-7 is known as an ORF, though its function is uncertain. The germline V and J ends were trimmed by 6 bases and 5 bases, with 11 bases remaining between them. CDR3 size: 13 residues. This chain's CDR3 is CASSGWRNNEQFF. The CDR3 coding sequence is TGTGCCAGCAGCGGATGGAGGAACAATGAGCAGTTCTTC.

The chain joins TRBV7-9 to TRBJ1-5; D is uncertain. CDR3 size: 13 residues. Between the trimmed V and J ends, which lost 5 bases and 9 bases, there was a span of 14 bases. The germline gives CDR1 SEHNR, CDR2 FQNEAQ (reference sequence). The CDR3 spells CASSPGLSGPQHF. DNA of the CDR3: TGTGCCAGCAGCCCCGGCCTATCGGGGCCCCAGCATTTT.

This clone was seen a few times. The chain carries TRBV5-1 and TRBJ1-5; D is ambiguous. The CDR3 totals 16 residues. The ends were cut back, 0 bases at V and 11 bases at J, with 21 bases in the middle. CDR1 and CDR2 (germline): SGHRS, YFSETQ. This CDR3 reads CASSLDSPARVGSQHF. In nucleotides, the CDR3 is TGCGCCAGCAGCTTGGATAGTCCTGCGCGGGTGGGGTCCCAGCATTTT.

Written as DNA, the CDR3 is TGTGCCAGCAGCTCAACCCAGGGCTACGAGCAGTACTTC. Translated: CASSSTQGYEQYF. This chain joins TRBV7-9 and TRBJ2-7, with D possibly matching TRBD1 (5 bases). Trimming pared 4 bases from V and 3 bases from J, leaving 10 bases between. Per germline, CDR1 SEHNR and CDR2 FQNEAQ (reference sequence). The CDR3 loop spans 13 amino acids.

The gene calls are TRBV30 and TRBJ2-7; a possible D gene is TRBD1 (6 bases). V lost 5 bases, J lost 0 bases, and 20 bases lay in between. This CDR3 comprises 16 residues. CDR1 and CDR2 (germline): GTSNPN, SVGIG (reference sequence). The CDR3 loop reads CAWANRQGKFSYEQYF. In DNA, the CDR3 is TGTGCCTGGGCCAATCGGCAGGGGAAATTCTCCTACGAGCAGTACTTC.

This chain uses TRBV23-1 with TRBJ2-3, with TRBD1 matching 9 bases. TRBV23-1 is designated an ORF whose function remains uncertain. J lost 10 bases, V lost 2 bases, and 10 bases had no gene match. This CDR3 contains 15 residues. The CDR3 DNA is TGCGCCAGCAGTCAACACCGGACAGGGGTAATGGCGCAGTATTTT. This translates into CASSQHRTGVMAQYF.

CDR3 in DNA: TGCGCCAGCAGCGGGACAGGGAGGACCTATGGCTACACCTTC. As protein: CASSGTGRTYGYTF. The chain is built from TRBV5-1 and TRBJ1-2, with 9 bases aligning to TRBD1. The junction had 5 bases not matched to a gene; V was cut back by 4 bases and J by 4 bases. Germline V CDR1 and CDR2: SGHRS, YFSETQ. The CDR3 is 14 amino acids.

V is TRBV6-6 and J is TRBJ1-1, with TRBD1 matching 10 bases. The CDR3 contains 13 residues. After removal of 5 bases from V and 7 bases from J, the junction contained 4 bases not matched to a gene. CDR1 is MNHNY and CDR2 is SVGAGI in the germline V gene (reference sequence). The CDR3 spells CASSQTGGGEAFF. The CDR3 DNA reads TGTGCCAGCAGTCAGACAGGGGGCGGTGAAGCTTTCTTT.